Reported below is one T cell receptor beta chain. Germline values: CDR1 MDHEN, CDR2 SYDVKM. This CDR3 contains 16 residues. J was trimmed by 6 bases and V by 3 bases; bases with no gene match: 14. These data originate in a study of blood T cell repertoires in COVID-19. About the study: Both acute and convalescent COVID-19 samples were obtained from the United States, Italy and Spain. PBMCs, B-cell-depleted T cells, or T cells provided the cDNA or gDNA that made up the material.

As processed by the authors: Amplification with reference gene primers provided the estimates of nucleated cell counts. Method: immunoSEQ multiplex PCR; TCRdb's copy keeps in-frame clones and lacks some. V and J calls and clone size are given by that table; D and trimming were obtained from the DNA. The sample lists about 150,000 clones, around 85% occurring once. The sequencing sample was made of peripheral blood. The chain carries TRBV28 and TRBJ2-7, with TRBD2 identical over 7 bases. The clonotype originates from a man in his 70s with acute or convalescent COVID-19. CDR3 sequence (DNA): TGTGCCAGCAGTTTTGGGACTATGGTAAATCGGGGCGAGCAGTACTTC. Amino acid sequence: CASSFGTMVNRGEQYF.